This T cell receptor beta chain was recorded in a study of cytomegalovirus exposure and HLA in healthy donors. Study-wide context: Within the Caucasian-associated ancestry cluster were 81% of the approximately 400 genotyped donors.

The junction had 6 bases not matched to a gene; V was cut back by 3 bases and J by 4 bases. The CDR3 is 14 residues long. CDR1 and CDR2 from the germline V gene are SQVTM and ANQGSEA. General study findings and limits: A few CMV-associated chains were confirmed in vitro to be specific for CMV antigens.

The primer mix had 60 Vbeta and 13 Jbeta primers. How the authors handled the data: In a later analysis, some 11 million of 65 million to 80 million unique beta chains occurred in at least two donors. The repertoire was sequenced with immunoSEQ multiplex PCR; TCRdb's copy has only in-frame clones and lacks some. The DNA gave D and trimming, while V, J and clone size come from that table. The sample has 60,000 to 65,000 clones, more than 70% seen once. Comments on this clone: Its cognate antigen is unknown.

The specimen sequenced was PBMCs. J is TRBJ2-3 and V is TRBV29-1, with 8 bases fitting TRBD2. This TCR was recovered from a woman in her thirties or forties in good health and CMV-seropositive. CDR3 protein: CSVDVSRGADTQYF. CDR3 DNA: TGCAGCGTTGACGTTTCGCGGGGGGCAGATACGCAGTATTTT.